A single sample is the source of the 25 T cell receptor beta chains below, sequenced in a study of CD8 T cells in ankylosing spondylitis. TCRdb reprocessed the 5' RACE reads with MiXCR, giving one entry per CDR3 protein. The data show 130,000 to 150,000 distinct CDR3 sequences, 7% to 10% seen once. Source material: synovial fluid, either unsorted or a sorted T cell fraction (not recorded which). All receptors derive from a male donor with ankylosing spondylitis.

This clonotype has a count of ten or more. The gene calls are TRBV20-1 and TRBJ2-1, with TRBD2 identical over 9 bases. The germline gives CDR1 DFQATT, CDR2 SNEGSKA (reference sequence). This CDR3 is 18 amino acids long. The J segment lost 0 bases and the V segment lost 0 bases, leaving 9 bases of the junction unmatched. CDR3 in DNA: TGCAGTGCTAGAGATTGGCTAGCGGGGACCAGCTCCTACAATGAGCAGTTCTTC. Amino acid sequence: CSARDWLAGTSSYNEQFF.

As to this clonotype: It is unclear where the CDR3 begins or ends on the DNA, so no DNA is shown, and the CDR3 is as TCRdb lists it. The chain has TRBV5-1 and TRBJ2-2; TRBD1 is taken as the D call from the table, unchecked against the DNA. The CDR3 comprises 16 residues, both ends counted. From germline, CDR1 is SGHRS and CDR2 YFSETQ. The CDR3 protein is CARVPRAVRTPGSCFF.

The table lists this clonotype with many counts. V gene TRBV7-3 combines with J gene TRBJ1-6; D is ambiguous. Germline CDR1 is SGHTA and CDR2 is FQGTGA. V lost 3 bases to trimming and J lost 7 bases, with 10 bases between them. The CDR3 contains 14 residues. The CDR3: CASSFNGRNSPLHF. The CDR3 coding sequence is TGTGCCAGCAGCTTTAACGGGAGGAATTCACCCCTCCACTTT.

This clonotype was counted only a few times. The genes are TRBV24-1 and TRBJ1-2; 10 nucleotides match TRBD1. From germline, CDR1 is KGHDR and CDR2 SFDVKD. This CDR3 comprises 13 residues. J lost 6 bases, V lost 11 bases, and 8 bases had no gene match. The CDR3 DNA sequence: TGTGCCATCATCAGGACAGGGGGGGATGGCTACACCTTC. Encoded protein: CAIIRTGGDGYTF.

The rearrangement uses TRBV10-3 and TRBJ2-1; D may correspond to TRBD1 or TRBD2 (5 bases each). In germline, CDR1 is ENHRY, CDR2 SYGVKD. With 3 bases removed from V and 10 bases from J, the gap between germline ends came to 16 bases. The CDR3 spans 14 residues. CDR3 sequence: CAISELVRGSEQFF. Here the CDR3 DNA reads TGTGCCATCAGTGAACTAGTTAGGGGTAGCGAGCAGTTCTTC.

J is TRBJ2-5 and V is TRBV7-6; maybe TRBD1 (6 bases). This CDR3 spans 15 amino acids. The germline gives CDR1 SGHVS, CDR2 FNYEAQ. The ends were cut back, 6 bases at V and 2 bases at J, with 16 bases in the middle. The CDR3 here is CASRSPGHGQETQYF. Written as DNA, the CDR3 is TGTGCCAGCAGAAGTCCGGGACACGGGCAAGAGACCCAGTACTTC.

This clonotype was seen ten or more times. CDR3 sequence reads: CASSRGWGSGSTDTQYF. CDR3 DNA: TGTGCCAGCAGCCGCGGGTGGGGAAGCGGAAGCACAGATACGCAGTATTTT. This rearrangement joins TRBV12-3 or TRBV12-4 to TRBJ2-3; perhaps TRBD2 as D (5 bases). The CDR3 spans 17 residues. V lost 6 bases to trimming and J lost 0 bases, with 19 bases between them.

This clonotype was detected a few times. This rearrangement joins TRBV18 to TRBJ2-1; 10 nucleotides align to TRBD1. The CDR3 extends over 15 amino acids. Trimming took 4 bases from V and 7 from J; bases not matched to a gene: 7. Germline V gives CDR1 KGHSH, CDR2 LQKENI. The CDR3 loop is CASSLTGGFRNEQFF. In nucleotides, the CDR3 is TGTGCCAGCTCACTGACAGGGGGCTTCAGGAATGAGCAGTTCTTC.

This clonotype was seen at least ten times. The rearrangement uses TRBV20-1 and TRBJ2-6; D unresolved. Germline V lookup: CDR1 DFQATT, CDR2 SNEGSKA (reference sequence). V dropped 3 bases and J dropped 0 bases, with 9 bases sitting between them. The CDR3 extends over 15 amino acids. In DNA form, the CDR3 reads TGCAGTGCTAGGAACAGCCCCTCTGGGGCCAACGTCCTGACTTTC. Its protein product is CSARNSPSGANVLTF.

A remark on this clonotype: A much larger clonotype is one base distant, so this may be a read error. The chain couples TRBV20-1 to TRBJ1-2; a weak D match, TRBD1 (6 bases). There are 13 residues in the CDR3. Germline values: CDR1 DFQATT, CDR2 SNEGSKA (reference sequence). Trimming took 6 bases from V and 7 from J, leaving 18 bases between them. The CDR3 here is CSAKRTDLSGYTF. CDR3 sequence (DNA): TGCAGTGCGAAAAGGACAGACCTCTCTGGCTACACCTTC.

In its sample, this clonotype was seen many times. This chain uses TRBV6-2 or TRBV6-3 with TRBJ2-3; unclear D gene. V lost 4 bases, J lost 6 bases, and 8 bases lay in between. Germline CDR1 is MNHEY and CDR2 is SVGEGT. The CDR3 totals 12 residues. The DNA for the CDR3 is TGTGCCAGCAGTTCCGTAGTGGATACGCAGTATTTT. The encoded protein is CASSSVVDTQYF.

This chain's CDR3 is CASSVISGDTEAFF. The DNA for the CDR3 is TGTGCCAGCAGTGTAATTAGTGGAGACACTGAAGCTTTCTTT. The J gene is TRBJ1-1, the V gene TRBV25-1; no reliable D call. The V gene lost 4 bases and the J gene lost 3 bases, with 12 bases spanning the gap. Germline assignment: CDR1 MGHDK and CDR2 SYGVNS. This CDR3 spans 14 amino acids.

This clonotype was detected many times. The chain uses TRBV29-1 and TRBJ1-2; 7 nucleotides match TRBD1. CDR3 length: 12 residues. In germline, CDR1 is SQVTM, CDR2 ANQGSEA. The V and J ends lost 2 bases and 7 bases, in that order; junction bases with no gene match: 4. The CDR3 DNA sequence: TGCAGCGTTGAATACAGGGGAGGTGGCTACACCTTC. Protein: CSVEYRGGGYTF. The full variable domain, rest sourced from reference TRBV29-1 and TRBJ1-2, is SAVISQKPSRDICQRGTSLTIQCQVDSQVTMMFWYRQQPGQSLTLIATANQGSEATYESGFVIDKFPISRPNLTFSTLTVSNMSPEDSSIYLCSVEYRGGGYTFGSGTRLTVV.

This clonotype was recorded at least ten times. The chain employs TRBV29-1 and TRBJ2-1; 11 bases map to TRBD2. In germline, CDR1 is SQVTM, CDR2 ANQGSEA. The length of the CDR3 is 15 residues. V trimming: 1 base; J trimming: 9 bases; junction bases outside the gene matches: 8. The CDR3 here is CSVEVGLAGGGEQFF. CDR3 in DNA: TGCAGCGTTGAAGTAGGTCTAGCGGGAGGAGGTGAGCAGTTCTTC.

The table lists this clonotype with many counts. The rearrangement uses TRBV2 and TRBJ1-1, with D possibly matching TRBD1 (5 bases). Germline CDR1 is SNHLY and CDR2 is FYNNEI. The CDR3 runs 14 residues. V was trimmed by 9 bases and J by 5 bases, leaving 19 bases between them. For the CDR3, the DNA is TGTGCCAGTCGATGGGGACCCCGAGGGACTGAAGCTTTCTTT. This translates into CASRWGPRGTEAFF.

The genes are TRBV3-1 and TRBJ1-1; D unresolved. CDR1 LGHDT and CDR2 YNNKEL come from the germline V gene (reference sequence). The CDR3 consists of 14 residues. Trimming took 2 bases from V and 5 from J, leaving 12 bases between them. CDR3 in amino acids: CASSQSHSGTEAFF. In DNA form, the CDR3 reads TGTGCCAGCAGCCAATCTCACAGCGGTACTGAAGCTTTCTTT.

J is TRBJ2-1 and V is TRBV6-5; D is unresolved. Trimming removed 7 bases from V and 1 base from J, with 2 bases in between. CDR1 and CDR2 (germline): MNHEY, SVGAGI. This CDR3 comprises 11 residues. The CDR3 spells CASKSYNEQFF. The CDR3 DNA is TGTGCCAGCAAATCCTACAATGAGCAGTTCTTC.

The sample holds many counts of this clonotype. V gene TRBV5-4 combines with J gene TRBJ1-1; unclear D gene. V lost 3 bases, J lost 1 base, and 4 bases lay in between. CDR1 SGHNT and CDR2 YYREEE come from the germline V gene (reference sequence). The CDR3 extends over 12 amino acids. The CDR3 bases are TGTGCCAGCAGCTCAACGAACACTGAAGCTTTCTTT. This encodes CASSSTNTEAFF.

This clonotype appeared a few times. This chain uses TRBV4-2 with TRBJ1-5, with 11 bases lining up with TRBD1. After removal of 9 bases from V and 2 bases from J, the junction contained 12 bases not matched to a gene. The V gene's germline CDR1 is LGHNA and CDR2 YNFKEQ. This CDR3 contains 17 residues. The CDR3 loop is CARLGQGASFGNQPQHF. In DNA form, the CDR3 reads TGTGCCAGACTTGGACAGGGGGCTTCCTTTGGCAATCAGCCCCAGCATTTT.

This clonotype was seen a handful of times. Here the CDR3 reads CASSLAARQGLETQYF. In nucleotides, the CDR3 is TGTGCCAGCAGCTTAGCGGCGAGACAGGGCCTTGAGACCCAGTACTTC. J is TRBJ2-5 and V is TRBV7-6; 7 nucleotides line up with TRBD1. The germline V gene encodes CDR1 SGHVS and CDR2 FNYEAQ. The length of the CDR3 is 16 residues. V lost 0 bases and J lost 5; bases outside the gene matches: 9.

This clonotype has a count of ten or more. V is TRBV5-1 and J is TRBJ1-1, with 8 bases fitting TRBD1. The trim removed 3 bases at V and 4 bases at J, leaving 8 bases unmatched. This CDR3 spans 15 amino acids. Germline V CDR1 and CDR2: SGHRS, YFSETQ. CDR3 residues: CASSSGTGASTEAFF. In nucleotides, the CDR3 is TGCGCCAGCAGCTCAGGGACAGGAGCGAGCACTGAAGCTTTCTTT.

There are many counts of this clonotype. J is TRBJ2-7 and V is TRBV7-9, with 7 nucleotides matching TRBD1. V lost 1 base and J lost 2; bases outside the gene matches: 8. Germline CDR1 reads SEHNR; CDR2 reads FQNEAQ (reference sequence). CDR3 size: 16 residues. The CDR3 protein is CASSLVFDREPYEQYF. CDR3 nucleotide sequence: TGTGCCAGCAGCTTAGTATTCGACAGGGAGCCCTACGAGCAGTACTTC.

J is TRBJ2-7 and V is TRBV18; D remains unclear. This CDR3 is 13 amino acids long. Trimming removed 4 bases at V and 0 bases at J, with 7 bases between. Germline CDR1 is KGHSH and CDR2 is LQKENI. The CDR3 loop is CASSQTSSYEQYF. The CDR3, as DNA: TGTGCCAGCTCACAGACCAGCTCCTACGAGCAGTACTTC.

This clonotype was counted between two and nine times. V gene TRBV4-3 combines with J gene TRBJ1-3, with a possible D match to TRBD1 (6 bases). Germline CDR1 is LGHNA and CDR2 is YSLEER. The CDR3 length is 14 residues. Trimming cost V 4 bases and J 4 bases, with 11 bases left between them. As DNA, the CDR3 is TGCGCCAGCAGCCCCGGGACAATCGGAAACACCATATATTTT. This translates into CASSPGTIGNTIYF.

This clonotype has a handful of counts. This sequence joins TRBV7-2 and TRBJ2-7; 14 bases line up with TRBD2. The CDR3 extends over 13 amino acids. The V and J ends lost 7 bases and 9 bases, in that order; junction bases with no gene match: 5. In germline, CDR1 is SGHTA, CDR2 FQGNSA. The chain's CDR3 is CASTAGTSGRQYF. The CDR3 DNA reads as TGTGCCAGCACCGCCGGGACTAGCGGGAGGCAGTACTTC.